This T cell receptor (beta chain) was retrieved from a study of a mutant IDH1 vaccine in newly diagnosed glioma. TCRdb's table, derived via immunoSEQ multiplex PCR, lists solely in-frame clones and lacks some. Among 68,000 or so clones listed, 79% were seen once. On this clone itself: Its antigen is as yet unknown.

Documented time point: baseline, week 1 (first vaccination visit). Treatment indicated: pre-vaccination baseline after standard-of-care therapy. General study results and limits: Vaccine-induced immune responses occurred in 90% to 95% of patients.

Trimming took off 0 bases at V and 8 bases at J, with 13 bases between the two ends. Per germline, CDR1 GTSNPN and CDR2 SVGIG (reference sequence). This CDR3 region has 13 residues. The input for sequencing was PBMCs, taken from a glioma patient treated with radiotherapy, temozolomide or both. This chain joins TRBV30 and TRBJ1-2; D unclear. The receptor was isolated from a man aged 50 to 59 with glioma. CDR3 in DNA: TGTGCCTGGAGTGTTCAGGTTGCGGAAGGCTACACCTTC. Amino acids: CAWSVQVAEGYTF.